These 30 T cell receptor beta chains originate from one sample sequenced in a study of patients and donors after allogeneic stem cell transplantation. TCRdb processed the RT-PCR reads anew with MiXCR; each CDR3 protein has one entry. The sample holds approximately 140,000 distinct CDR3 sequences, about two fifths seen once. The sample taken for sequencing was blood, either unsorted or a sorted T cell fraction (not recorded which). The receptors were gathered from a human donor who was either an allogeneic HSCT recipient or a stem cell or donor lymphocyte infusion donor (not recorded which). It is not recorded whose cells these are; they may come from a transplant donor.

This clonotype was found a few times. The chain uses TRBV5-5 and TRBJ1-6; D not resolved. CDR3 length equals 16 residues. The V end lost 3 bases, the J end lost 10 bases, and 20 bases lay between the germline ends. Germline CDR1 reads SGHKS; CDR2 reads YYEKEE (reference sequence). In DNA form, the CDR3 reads TGTGCCAGCAGCTCCCGGAGGAGGGAAGACGAATCACCCCTCCACTTT. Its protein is CASSSRRREDESPLHF.

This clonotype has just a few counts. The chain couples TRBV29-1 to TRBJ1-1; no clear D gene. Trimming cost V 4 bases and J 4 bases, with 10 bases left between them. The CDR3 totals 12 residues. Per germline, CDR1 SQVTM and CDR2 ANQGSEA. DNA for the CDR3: TGCAGCGTTGCTAGGGATTCCACTGAAGCTTTCTTT. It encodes CSVARDSTEAFF.

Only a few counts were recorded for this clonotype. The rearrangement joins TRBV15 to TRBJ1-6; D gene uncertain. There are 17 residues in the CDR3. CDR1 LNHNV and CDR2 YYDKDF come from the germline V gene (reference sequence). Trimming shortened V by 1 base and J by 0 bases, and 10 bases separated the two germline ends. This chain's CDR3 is CATSRVSGSSYNSPLHF. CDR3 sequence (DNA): TGTGCCACCAGCAGAGTGTCCGGGAGCTCCTATAATTCACCCCTCCACTTT.

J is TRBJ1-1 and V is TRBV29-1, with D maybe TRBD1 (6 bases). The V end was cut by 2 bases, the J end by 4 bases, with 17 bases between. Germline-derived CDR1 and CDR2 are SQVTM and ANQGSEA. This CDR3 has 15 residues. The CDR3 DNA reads TGCAGCGTTGAAAGGGTTGGGCAGGGGTCCACTGAAGCTTTCTTT. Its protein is CSVERVGQGSTEAFF.

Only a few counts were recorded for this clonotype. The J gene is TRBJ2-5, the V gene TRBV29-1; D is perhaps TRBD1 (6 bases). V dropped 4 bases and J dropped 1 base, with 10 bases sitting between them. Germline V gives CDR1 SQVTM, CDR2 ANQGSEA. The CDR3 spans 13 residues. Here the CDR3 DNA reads TGCAGCGTTGGGCTGGGGGCCCAAGAGACCCAGTACTTC. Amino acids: CSVGLGAQETQYF.

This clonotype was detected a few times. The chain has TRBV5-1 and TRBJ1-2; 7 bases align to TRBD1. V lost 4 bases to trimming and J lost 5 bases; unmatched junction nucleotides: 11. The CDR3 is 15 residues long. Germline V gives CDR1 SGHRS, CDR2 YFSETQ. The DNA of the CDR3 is TGCGCCAGCAGCCTTGGACGGGACAGCCCTTATGGCTACACCTTC. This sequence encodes CASSLGRDSPYGYTF.

The CDR3 loop is CASSRRSGTSINYEQYV. Here the CDR3 DNA reads TGTGCCAGCTCACGGAGATCCGGGACTAGCATAAACTACGAGCAGTACGTC. The chain couples TRBV18 to TRBJ2-7; 9 nucleotides agree with TRBD2. Germline CDR1 and CDR2: KGHSH and LQKENI. Trimming at V came to 4 bases and at J to 3 bases, leaving 13 bases not matched to a gene. The CDR3 has 17 amino acids.

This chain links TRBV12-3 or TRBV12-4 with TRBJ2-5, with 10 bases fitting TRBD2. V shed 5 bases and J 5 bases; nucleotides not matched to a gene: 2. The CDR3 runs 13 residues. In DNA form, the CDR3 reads TGTGCCAGCAGTCCGACTAGCGGGGAGACCCAGTACTTC. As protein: CASSPTSGETQYF.

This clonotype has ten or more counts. CDR3 protein: CASSQDVSRGTEAFF. In DNA, the CDR3 is TGTGCCAGCAGCCAAGATGTTTCCAGGGGCACTGAAGCTTTCTTT. This chain links TRBV4-2 with TRBJ1-1; possibly TRBD1 for D (6 bases). This CDR3 contains 15 residues. Germline V gene sequence: CDR1 LGHNA, CDR2 YNFKEQ. Trimming cost V 0 bases and J 4 bases, with 12 bases left between them.

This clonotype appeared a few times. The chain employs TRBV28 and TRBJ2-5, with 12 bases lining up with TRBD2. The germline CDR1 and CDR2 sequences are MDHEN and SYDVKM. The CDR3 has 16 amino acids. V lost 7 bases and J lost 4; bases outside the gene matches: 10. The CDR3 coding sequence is TGTGCCAGCAACTCCTTCGGACTAGCGGGGATAGAGACCCAGTACTTC. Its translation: CASNSFGLAGIETQYF.

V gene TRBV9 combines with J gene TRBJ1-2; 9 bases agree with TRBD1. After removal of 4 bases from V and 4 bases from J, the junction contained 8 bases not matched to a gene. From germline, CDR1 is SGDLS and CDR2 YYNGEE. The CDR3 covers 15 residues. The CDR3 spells CASSPFTGQGYGYTF. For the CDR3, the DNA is TGTGCCAGCAGCCCCTTTACGGGACAGGGCTATGGCTACACCTTC. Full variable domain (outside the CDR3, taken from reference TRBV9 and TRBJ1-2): DSGVTQTPKHLITATGQRVTLRCSPRSGDLSVYWYQQSLDQGLQFLIQYYNGEERAKGNILERFSAQQFPDLHSELNLSSLELGDSALYFCASSPFTGQGYGYTFGSGTRLTVV.

The DNA for the CDR3 is TGTGCCAGCAGTGACCTGGACGGACCAACTAATGAAAAACTGTTTTTT. Its translation: CASSDLDGPTNEKLFF. The chain has TRBV6-1 and TRBJ1-4; unclear D gene. The V end was cut by 3 bases, the J end by 0 bases, with 11 bases between. The CDR3 totals 16 residues. The germline CDR1 and CDR2 sequences are MNHNS and SASEGT.

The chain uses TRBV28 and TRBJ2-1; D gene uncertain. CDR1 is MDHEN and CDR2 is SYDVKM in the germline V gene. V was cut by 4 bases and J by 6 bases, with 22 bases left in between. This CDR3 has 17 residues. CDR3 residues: CASSSSPLRNDGNEQFF. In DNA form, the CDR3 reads TGTGCCAGCAGTTCTTCCCCCCTCCGCAACGACGGCAATGAGCAGTTCTTC.

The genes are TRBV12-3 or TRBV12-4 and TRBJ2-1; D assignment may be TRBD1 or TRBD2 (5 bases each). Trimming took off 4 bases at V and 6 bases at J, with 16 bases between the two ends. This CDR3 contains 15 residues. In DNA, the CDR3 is TGTGCCAGCAGTTCCGGGACCGACGCTCTCAATGAGCAGTTCTTC. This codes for CASSSGTDALNEQFF.

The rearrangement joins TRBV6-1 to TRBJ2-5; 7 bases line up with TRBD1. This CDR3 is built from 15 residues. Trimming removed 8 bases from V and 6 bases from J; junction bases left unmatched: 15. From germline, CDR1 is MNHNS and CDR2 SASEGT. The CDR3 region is CASGLTGVITKTQYF. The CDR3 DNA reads TGTGCCAGCGGCCTTACAGGGGTAATAACAAAGACCCAGTACTTC.

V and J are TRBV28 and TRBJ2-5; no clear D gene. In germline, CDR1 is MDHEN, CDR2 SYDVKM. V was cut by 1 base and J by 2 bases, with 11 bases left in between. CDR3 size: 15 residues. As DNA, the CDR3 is TGTGCCAGCAGTTTATACCCCCCGGGTCAAGAGACCCAGTACTTC. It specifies CASSLYPPGQETQYF.

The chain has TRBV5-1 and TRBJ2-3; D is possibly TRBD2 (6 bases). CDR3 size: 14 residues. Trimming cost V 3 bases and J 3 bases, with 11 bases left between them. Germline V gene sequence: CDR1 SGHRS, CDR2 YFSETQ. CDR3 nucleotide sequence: TGCGCCAGCAGCTGGGGGGACCATACAGATACGCAGTATTTT. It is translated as CASSWGDHTDTQYF.

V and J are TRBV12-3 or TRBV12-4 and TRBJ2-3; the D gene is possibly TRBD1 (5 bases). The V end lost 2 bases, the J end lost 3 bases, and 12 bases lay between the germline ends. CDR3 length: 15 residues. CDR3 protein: CASSLSGARTDTQYF. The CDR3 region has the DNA TGTGCCAGCAGTTTAAGTGGGGCAAGAACAGATACGCAGTATTTT.

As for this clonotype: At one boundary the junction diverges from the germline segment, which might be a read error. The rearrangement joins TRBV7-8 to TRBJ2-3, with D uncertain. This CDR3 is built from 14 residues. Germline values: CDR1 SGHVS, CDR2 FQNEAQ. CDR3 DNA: TGTGCCAGAAGCTTAGAGGCCTCCTCAGATACGCAGTATTTT. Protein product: CARSLEASSDTQYF. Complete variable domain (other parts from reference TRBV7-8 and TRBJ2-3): GAGVSQSPRYKVAKRGQDVALRCDPISGHVSLFWYQQALGQGPEFLTYFQNEAQLDKSGLPSDRFFAERPEGSVSTLKIQRTQQEDSAVYLCARSLEASSDTQYFGPGTRLTVL.

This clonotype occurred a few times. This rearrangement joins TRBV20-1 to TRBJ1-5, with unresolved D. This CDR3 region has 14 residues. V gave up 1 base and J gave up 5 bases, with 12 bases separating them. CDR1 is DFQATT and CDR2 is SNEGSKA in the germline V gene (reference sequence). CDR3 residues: CSARAGSQDQPQHF. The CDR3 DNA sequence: TGCAGTGCTAGAGCCGGGAGTCAGGATCAGCCCCAGCATTTT.

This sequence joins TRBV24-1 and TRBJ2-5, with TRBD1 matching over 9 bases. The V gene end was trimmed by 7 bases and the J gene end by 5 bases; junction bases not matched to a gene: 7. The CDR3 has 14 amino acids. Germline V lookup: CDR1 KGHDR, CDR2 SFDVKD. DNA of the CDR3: TGTGCCACCAGCCTACAGGGGGCCGGGGAGACCCAGTACTTC. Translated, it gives CATSLQGAGETQYF.

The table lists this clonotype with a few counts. CDR3 DNA: TGTGCCAGCAGTCTCGGTCAAGCTATGAACACTGAAGCTTTCTTT. It is translated as CASSLGQAMNTEAFF. The V and J genes are TRBV28 and TRBJ1-1; unclear D gene. V was cut by 5 bases and J by 0 bases, with 13 bases left in between. The germline V gene has CDR1 MDHEN and CDR2 SYDVKM. The CDR3 contains 15 residues.

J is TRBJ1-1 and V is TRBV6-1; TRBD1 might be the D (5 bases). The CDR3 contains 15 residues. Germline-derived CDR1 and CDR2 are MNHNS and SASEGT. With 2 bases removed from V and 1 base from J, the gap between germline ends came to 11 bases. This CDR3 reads CASSETQGANTEAFF. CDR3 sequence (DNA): TGTGCCAGCAGTGAAACTCAGGGCGCGAACACTGAAGCTTTCTTT.

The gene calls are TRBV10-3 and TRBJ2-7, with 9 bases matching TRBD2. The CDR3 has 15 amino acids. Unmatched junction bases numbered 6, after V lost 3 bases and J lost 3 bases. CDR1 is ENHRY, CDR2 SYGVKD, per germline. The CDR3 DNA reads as TGTGCCATCAGTGACCCCAGCGGGGGGTTCTACGAGCAGTACGTC. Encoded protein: CAISDPSGGFYEQYV.

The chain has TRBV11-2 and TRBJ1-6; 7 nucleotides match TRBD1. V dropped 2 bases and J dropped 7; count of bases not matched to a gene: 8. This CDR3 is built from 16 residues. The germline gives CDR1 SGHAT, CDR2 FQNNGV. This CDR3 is CASSLSTDRINSPLHF. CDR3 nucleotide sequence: TGTGCCAGCAGCTTATCGACGGACAGGATAAATTCACCCCTCCACTTT.

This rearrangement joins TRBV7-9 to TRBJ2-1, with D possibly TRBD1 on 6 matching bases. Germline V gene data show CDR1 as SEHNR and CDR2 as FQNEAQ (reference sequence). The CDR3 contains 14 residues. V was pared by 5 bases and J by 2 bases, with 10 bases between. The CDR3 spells CASSEDRTYNEQFF. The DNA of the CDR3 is TGTGCCAGCAGCGAAGACAGGACCTACAATGAGCAGTTCTTC.

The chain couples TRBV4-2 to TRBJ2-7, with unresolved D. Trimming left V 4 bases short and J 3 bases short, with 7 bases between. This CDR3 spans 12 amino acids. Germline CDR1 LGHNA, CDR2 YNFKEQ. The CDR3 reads CASSPAGYEQYF. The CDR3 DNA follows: TGTGCCAGCAGCCCAGCAGGCTACGAGCAGTACTTC.

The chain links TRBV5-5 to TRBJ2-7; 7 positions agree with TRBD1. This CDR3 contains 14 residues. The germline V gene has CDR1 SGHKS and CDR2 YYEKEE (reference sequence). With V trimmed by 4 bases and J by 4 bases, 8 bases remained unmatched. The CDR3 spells CASSTPGQKYEQYV. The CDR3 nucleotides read TGTGCCAGCAGCACCCCGGGACAGAAATACGAGCAGTACGTC.

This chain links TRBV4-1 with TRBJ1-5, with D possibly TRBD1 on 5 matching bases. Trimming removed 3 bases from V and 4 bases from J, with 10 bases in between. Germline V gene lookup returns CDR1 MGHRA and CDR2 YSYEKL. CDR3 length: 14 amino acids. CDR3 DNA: TGCGCCAGCAGCCATCTGCAGGGAAATCAGCCCCAGCATTTT. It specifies CASSHLQGNQPQHF.

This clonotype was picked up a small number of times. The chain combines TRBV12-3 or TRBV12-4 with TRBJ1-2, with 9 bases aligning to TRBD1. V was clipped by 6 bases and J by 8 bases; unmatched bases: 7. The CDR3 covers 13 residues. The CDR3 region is CASSPGQGGGYTF. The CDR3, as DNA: TGTGCCAGCAGCCCGGGACAGGGAGGAGGCTACACCTTC.